The 14 T cell receptor beta chains listed next were all sequenced from one sample in a study of blood T cell repertoires in COVID-19. Profiled with immunoSEQ multiplex PCR; TCRdb holds only in-frame clones, not every one. The table lists about 220,000 clones, around 80% of them singletons. The sequenced material came from peripheral blood. The receptors originated from a man over 45 with active or convalescent COVID-19.

The chain recombines TRBV30 with TRBJ2-1, with TRBD2 matching 13 bases. Germline values: CDR1 GTSNPN, CDR2 SVGIG (reference sequence). Unmatched junction bases numbered 3, after V lost 0 bases and J lost 7 bases. The CDR3 contains 15 residues. This CDR3 is CAWSVLAGGQNEQFF. In DNA form, the CDR3 reads TGTGCCTGGAGTGTACTAGCGGGAGGGCAAAATGAGCAGTTCTTC. The entire variable domain, with the rest obtained from reference TRBV30 and TRBJ2-1, is as follows: SQTIHQWPATLVQPVGSPLSLECTVEGTSNPNLYWYRQAAGRGLQLLFYSVGIGQISSEVPQNLSASRPQDRQFILSSKKLLLSDSGFYLCAWSVLAGGQNEQFFGPGTRLTVL.

The rearrangement joins TRBV19 to TRBJ1-2, with D possibly TRBD1 on 5 matching bases. CDR3 length equals 14 residues. V gave up 3 bases and J gave up 5 bases, with 13 bases separating them. The germline V gene has CDR1 LNHDA and CDR2 SQIVND (reference sequence). The DNA for the CDR3 is TGTGCCAGTAGTATCGAGGGGACTGTATATGGCTACACCTTC. The encoded protein is CASSIEGTVYGYTF.

The chain uses TRBV4-3 and TRBJ2-2, with 14 bases that match TRBD2. Germline CDR1 LGHNA, CDR2 YSLEER. Unmatched junction bases numbered 2, after V lost 1 base and J lost 4 bases. CDR3 length: 17 residues. As DNA, the CDR3 is TGCGCCAGCAGCCAAGGGACTAGCGGGAGGCCCACCGGGGAGCTGTTTTTT. Encoded protein: CASSQGTSGRPTGELFF.

V usage is TRBV6-2 or TRBV6-3 and J usage is TRBJ2-1; 10 nucleotides match TRBD2. The CDR3 loop spans 18 amino acids. The germline gives CDR1 MNHEY, CDR2 SVGEGT. J lost 5 bases, V lost 2 bases, and 12 bases had no gene match. The CDR3 protein is CASSYPAPSGRLDNEQFF. The CDR3 region has the DNA TGTGCCAGCAGTTACCCGGCCCCTAGCGGGAGATTGGACAATGAGCAGTTCTTC.

The chain is built from TRBV6-5 and TRBJ1-1; 9 nucleotides match TRBD1. Trimming cost V 1 base and J 0 bases; bases outside gene matches: 0. This CDR3 region has 15 residues. Per the germline V gene, CDR1 is MNHEY and CDR2 is SVGAGI. The CDR3 here is CASSYWTGVNTEAFF. The CDR3 coding sequence is TGTGCCAGCAGTTACTGGACAGGGGTGAACACTGAAGCTTTCTTT.

The J gene is TRBJ1-5, the V gene TRBV19; 9 nucleotides align to TRBD1. Germline CDR1 and CDR2: LNHDA and SQIVND (reference sequence). This CDR3 has 15 amino acids. V lost 8 bases and J lost 6; bases outside the gene matches: 11. This CDR3 reads CASENPGQGGQPQHF. The CDR3 DNA reads TGTGCCAGTGAAAACCCGGGACAGGGAGGTCAGCCCCAGCATTTT.

The rearrangement joins TRBV5-6 to TRBJ1-4; 9 bases map to TRBD1. The germline gives CDR1 SGHDT, CDR2 YYEEEE. The CDR3 has 19 amino acids. With V trimmed by 1 base and J by 8 bases, 18 bases remained unmatched. In DNA, the CDR3 is TGTGCCAGCAGCTTGTGGATCTCGGGACAGGGCGTTTCGGGGGAAAAACTGTTTTTT. Amino acid sequence: CASSLWISGQGVSGEKLFF.

V gene TRBV9 combines with J gene TRBJ2-5; TRBD2 matches at 7 bases. J gave up 4 bases and V 0 bases, and 3 bases lay outside the gene matches. Germline V CDR1 and CDR2: SGDLS, YYNGEE. This CDR3 has 14 residues. CDR3 protein: CASSVAGGGETQYF. The CDR3 DNA sequence: TGTGCCAGCAGCGTAGCGGGGGGAGGAGAGACCCAGTACTTC.

The chain uses TRBV28 and TRBJ1-1; 7 bases are shared with TRBD1. Germline CDR1 MDHEN, CDR2 SYDVKM. V trimming: 2 bases; J trimming: 1 base; junction bases outside the gene matches: 10. The CDR3 has 17 amino acids. CDR3 DNA: TGTGCCAGCAGTTTAAGCTTGGCTCGACAGGGGAACACTGAAGCTTTCTTT. It is translated as CASSLSLARQGNTEAFF.

This chain connects TRBV5-6 to TRBJ2-1, with 9 bases aligning to TRBD2. Germline V gives CDR1 SGHDT, CDR2 YYEEEE. The trim removed 1 base at V and 8 bases at J, leaving 13 bases unmatched. The CDR3 runs to 17 residues. CDR3 nucleotide sequence: TGTGCCAGCAGCTTGTTGTCTTGGGCGGGAGGGTTCGATGAGCAGTTCTTC. It translates to CASSLLSWAGGFDEQFF.

This clone was seen only a few times. The J gene is TRBJ1-5, the V gene TRBV19, with TRBD1 matching 8 bases. The trim removed 7 bases at V and 1 base at J, leaving 6 bases unmatched. Germline V gives CDR1 LNHDA, CDR2 SQIVND (reference sequence). The CDR3 spans 15 residues. The CDR3 sequence is CASTRTGTSNQPQHF. Written as DNA, the CDR3 is TGTGCCAGTACCCGGACAGGGACGAGCAATCAGCCCCAGCATTTT.

The chain employs TRBV5-6 and TRBJ1-2, with a weak D call TRBD1 (6 bases). The V gene's germline CDR1 is SGHDT and CDR2 YYEEEE. The V end lost 3 bases, the J end lost 1 base, and 10 bases lay between the germline ends. The CDR3 runs 14 residues. CDR3 residues: CASSSQGVNYGYTF. The CDR3 bases are TGTGCCAGCAGCTCACAGGGTGTTAACTATGGCTACACCTTC.

The CDR3, as DNA: TGTGCCAGCAGTGGGTGGGGGAGGGGAGGCAATCAGCCCCAGCATTTT. Amino acids: CASSGWGRGGNQPQHF. This chain links TRBV6-1 with TRBJ1-5, with TRBD1 as a possible D gene (5 bases). This CDR3 comprises 16 residues. V lost 4 bases, J lost 2 bases, and 15 bases lay in between. Germline V gene sequence: CDR1 MNHNS, CDR2 SASEGT.

The chain joins TRBV24-1 to TRBJ2-3; the match to TRBD2 covers 7 bases. This CDR3 spans 16 amino acids. Germline loops: CDR1 KGHDR, CDR2 SFDVKD. Trimming cost V 6 bases and J 0 bases; bases outside gene matches: 8. The CDR3 is CATSQGAGHSTDTQYF. CDR3 in DNA: TGTGCCACCAGTCAAGGAGCGGGGCACAGCACAGATACGCAGTATTTT.